This T cell receptor (beta chain) was recorded in a study of tumor-infiltrating lymphocytes in primary liver carcinoma. Across the study: The patient population consisted of men and women between 30 and 69 years of age. Findings of the study overall: Tumor region pairs showed greater overlap than either tumor-adjacent or tumor-blood pairs did.

Without any cell sorting, about 18-30 mg of bulk tissue yielded co-extracted RNA and DNA. Constant-region priming of roughly 0.45 ug total RNA yielded TCR beta cDNA. Three nested multiplex PCR rounds, a slightly modified ARM-PCR, produced the libraries for TCR beta. The first two PCR rounds, around 10 cycles each, used TRBV1-TRBV30 forward primers and a C-beta reverse primer. TCRdb passed the multiplex PCR reads through MiXCR, listing each CDR3 protein once. The table includes tens of thousands of distinct CDR3 sequences, approximately 82% detected once. The CDR3 has 13 amino acids. V was cut by 5 bases and J by 9 bases, with 14 bases left in between. Turning to this clonotype: Antigen unknown.

The sample consisted of tumor-adjacent normal liver tissue. This TCR derives from a woman aged 25 to 39 with primary liver carcinoma and hepatitis B virus infection. J is TRBJ1-5 and V is TRBV12-3 or TRBV12-4; tentative D call: TRBD1 (5 bases). The CDR3 nucleotides read TGTGCCAGCAGTGGGGGGGATGGGCGGCCCCAGCATTTT. Translation: CASSGGDGRPQHF.